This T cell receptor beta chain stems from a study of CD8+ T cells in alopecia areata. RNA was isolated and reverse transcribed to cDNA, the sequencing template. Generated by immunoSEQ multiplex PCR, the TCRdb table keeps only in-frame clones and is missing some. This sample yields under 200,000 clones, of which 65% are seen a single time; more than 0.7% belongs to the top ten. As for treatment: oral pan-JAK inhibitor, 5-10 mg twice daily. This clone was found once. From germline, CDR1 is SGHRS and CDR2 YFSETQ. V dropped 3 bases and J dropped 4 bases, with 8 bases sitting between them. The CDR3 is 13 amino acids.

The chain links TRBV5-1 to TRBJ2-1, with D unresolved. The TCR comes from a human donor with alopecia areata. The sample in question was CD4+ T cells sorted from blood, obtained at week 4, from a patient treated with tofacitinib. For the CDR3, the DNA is TGCGCCAGCAGCTCTGACACATACAATGAGCAGTTCTTC. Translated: CASSSDTYNEQFF.